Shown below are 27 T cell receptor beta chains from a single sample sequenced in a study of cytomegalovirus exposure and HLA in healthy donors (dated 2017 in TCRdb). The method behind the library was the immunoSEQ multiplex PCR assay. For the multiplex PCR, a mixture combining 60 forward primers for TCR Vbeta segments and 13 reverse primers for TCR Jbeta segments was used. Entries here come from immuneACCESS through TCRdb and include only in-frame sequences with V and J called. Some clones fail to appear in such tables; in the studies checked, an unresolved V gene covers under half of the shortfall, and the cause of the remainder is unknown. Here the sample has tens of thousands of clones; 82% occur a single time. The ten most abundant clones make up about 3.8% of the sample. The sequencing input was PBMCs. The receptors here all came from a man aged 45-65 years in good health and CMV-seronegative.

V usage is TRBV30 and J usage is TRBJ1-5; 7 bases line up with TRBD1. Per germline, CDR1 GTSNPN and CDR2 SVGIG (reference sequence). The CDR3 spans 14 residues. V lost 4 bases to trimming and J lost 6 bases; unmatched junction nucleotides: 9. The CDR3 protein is CAWKGAGGSQPQHF. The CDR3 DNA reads TGTGCCTGGAAAGGCGCAGGGGGGAGTCAGCCCCAGCATTTT. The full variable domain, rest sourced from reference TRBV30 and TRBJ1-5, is SQTIHQWPATLVQPVGSPLSLECTVEGTSNPNLYWYRQAAGRGLQLLFYSVGIGQISSEVPQNLSASRPQDRQFILSSKKLLLSDSGFYLCAWKGAGGSQPQHFGDGTRLSIL.

The CDR3: CASSSLGGQETQYF. The CDR3 nucleotides are TGTGCCAGCAGCTCACTGGGGGGCCAAGAGACCCAGTACTTC. The rearrangement uses TRBV9 and TRBJ2-5; a weak D match, TRBD2 (6 bases). CDR3 length: 14 amino acids. Trimming cost V 4 bases and J 1 base, with 11 bases left between them. The germline CDR1 and CDR2 sequences are SGDLS and YYNGEE. The complete variable domain, with remaining parts taken from reference TRBV9 and TRBJ2-5, reads DSGVTQTPKHLITATGQRVTLRCSPRSGDLSVYWYQQSLDQGLQFLIQYYNGEERAKGNILERFSAQQFPDLHSELNLSSLELGDSALYFCASSSLGGQETQYFGPGTRLLVL.

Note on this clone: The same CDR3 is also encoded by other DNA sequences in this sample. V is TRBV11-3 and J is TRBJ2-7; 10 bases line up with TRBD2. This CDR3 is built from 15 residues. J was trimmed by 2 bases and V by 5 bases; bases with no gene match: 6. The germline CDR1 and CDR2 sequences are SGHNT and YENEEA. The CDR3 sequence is CASSAASGGPYEQYF. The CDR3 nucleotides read TGTGCCAGCAGCGCCGCTAGCGGGGGCCCCTACGAGCAGTACTTC.

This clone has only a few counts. CDR3 coding DNA: TGCGCCAGCAGCCACAGGCCCTCTGGGGCCAACGTCCTGACTTTC. This translates into CASSHRPSGANVLTF. The chain uses TRBV5-1 and TRBJ2-6, with a possible D match to TRBD1 (5 bases). The V end was cut by 4 bases, the J end by 0 bases, with 8 bases between. The V gene's germline CDR1 is SGHRS and CDR2 YFSETQ. This CDR3 spans 15 amino acids.

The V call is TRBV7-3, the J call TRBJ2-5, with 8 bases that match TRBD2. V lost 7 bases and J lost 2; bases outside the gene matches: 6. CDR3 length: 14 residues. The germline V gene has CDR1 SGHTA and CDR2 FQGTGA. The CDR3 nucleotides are TGTGCCAGCAACCGGGGACTAGGACAAGAGACCCAGTACTTC. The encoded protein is CASNRGLGQETQYF.

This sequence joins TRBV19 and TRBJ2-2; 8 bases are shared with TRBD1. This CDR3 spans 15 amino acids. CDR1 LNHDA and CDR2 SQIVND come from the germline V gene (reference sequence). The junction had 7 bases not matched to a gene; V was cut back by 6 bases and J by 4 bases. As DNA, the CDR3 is TGTGCCAGTAGGCCGACAGGGGCGAGCACCGGGGAGCTGTTTTTT. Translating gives CASRPTGASTGELFF.

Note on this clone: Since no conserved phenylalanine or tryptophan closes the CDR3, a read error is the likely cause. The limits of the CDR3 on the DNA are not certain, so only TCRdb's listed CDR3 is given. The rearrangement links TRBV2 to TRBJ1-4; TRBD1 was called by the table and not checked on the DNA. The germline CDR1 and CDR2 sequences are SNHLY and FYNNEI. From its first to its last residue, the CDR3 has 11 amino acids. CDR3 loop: CASSEGRTAYL.

This CDR3 is CASALQGVRYGYTF. For the CDR3, the DNA is TGTGCCAGCGCACTCCAGGGGGTGAGATATGGCTACACCTTC. This chain joins TRBV6-1 and TRBJ1-2, with 7 bases fitting TRBD1. CDR3 size: 14 residues. V shed 8 bases and J 5 bases; nucleotides not matched to a gene: 11. CDR1 is MNHNS and CDR2 is SASEGT in the germline V gene.

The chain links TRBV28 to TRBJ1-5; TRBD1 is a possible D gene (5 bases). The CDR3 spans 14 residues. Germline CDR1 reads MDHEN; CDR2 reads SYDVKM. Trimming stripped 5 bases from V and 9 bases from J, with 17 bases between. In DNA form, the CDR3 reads TGTGCCAGCAGTCCCCCTTCCTTCGGGGGGCCCCAGCATTTT. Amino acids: CASSPPSFGGPQHF.

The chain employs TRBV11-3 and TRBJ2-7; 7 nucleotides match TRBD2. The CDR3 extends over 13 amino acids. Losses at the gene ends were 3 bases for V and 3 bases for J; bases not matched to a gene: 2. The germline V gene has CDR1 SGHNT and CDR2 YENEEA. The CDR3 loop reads CASSFSSGYEQYF. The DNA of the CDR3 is TGTGCCAGCAGCTTCTCTAGCGGCTACGAGCAGTACTTC.

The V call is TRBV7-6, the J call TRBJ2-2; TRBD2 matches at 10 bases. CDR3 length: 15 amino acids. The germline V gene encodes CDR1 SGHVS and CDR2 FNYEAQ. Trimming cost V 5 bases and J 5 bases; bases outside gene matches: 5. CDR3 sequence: CASSPSSGRTGELFF. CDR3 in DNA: TGTGCCAGCAGCCCCTCTAGCGGGAGAACCGGGGAGCTGTTTTTT. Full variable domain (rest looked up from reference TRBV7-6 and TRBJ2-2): GAGVSQSPRYKVTKRGQDVALRCDPISGHVSLYWYRQALGQGPEFLTYFNYEAQQDKSGLPNDRFSAERPEGSISTLTIQRTEQRDSAMYRCASSPSSGRTGELFFGEGSRLTVL.

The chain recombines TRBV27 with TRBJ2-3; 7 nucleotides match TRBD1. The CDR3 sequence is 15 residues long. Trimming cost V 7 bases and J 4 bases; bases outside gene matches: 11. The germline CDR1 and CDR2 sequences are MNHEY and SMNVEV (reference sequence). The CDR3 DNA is TGTGCCAGCAAGGCGGAAGGGGGCGCCCCAGATACGCAGTATTTT. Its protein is CASKAEGGAPDTQYF.

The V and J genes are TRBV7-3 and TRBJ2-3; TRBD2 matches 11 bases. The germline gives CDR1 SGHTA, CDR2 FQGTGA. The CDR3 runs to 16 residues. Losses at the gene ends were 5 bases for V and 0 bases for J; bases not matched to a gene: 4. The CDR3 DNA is TGTGCCAGCAGCAAGGGACTAGCGGCAAGCACAGATACGCAGTATTTT. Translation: CASSKGLAASTDTQYF.

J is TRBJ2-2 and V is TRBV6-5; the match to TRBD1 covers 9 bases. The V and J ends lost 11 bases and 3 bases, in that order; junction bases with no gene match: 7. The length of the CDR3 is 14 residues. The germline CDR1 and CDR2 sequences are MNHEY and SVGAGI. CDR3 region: CAALGQGDTGELFF. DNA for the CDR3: TGTGCCGCCTTGGGACAGGGAGACACCGGGGAGCTGTTTTTT.

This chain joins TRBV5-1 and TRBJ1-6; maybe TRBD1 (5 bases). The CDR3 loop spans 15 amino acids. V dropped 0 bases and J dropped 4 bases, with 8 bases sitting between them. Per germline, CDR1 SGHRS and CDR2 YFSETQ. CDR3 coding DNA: TGCGCCAGCAGCTTGGGACAGACGTATAATTCACCCCTCCACTTT. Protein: CASSLGQTYNSPLHF.

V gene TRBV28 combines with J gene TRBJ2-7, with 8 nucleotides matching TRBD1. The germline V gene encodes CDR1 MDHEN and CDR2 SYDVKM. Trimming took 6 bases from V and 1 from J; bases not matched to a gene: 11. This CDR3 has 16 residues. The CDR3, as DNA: TGTGCCAGCAGACGAGGCCCGGGACAGGTATCCTACGAGCAGTACTTC. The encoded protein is CASRRGPGQVSYEQYF.

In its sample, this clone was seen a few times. The CDR3 here is CASSSGQGYSGNTIYF. CDR3 in DNA: TGTGCCAGCAGCTCCGGACAGGGGTACTCTGGAAACACCATATATTTT. This chain joins TRBV5-6 and TRBJ1-3; 9 bases align to TRBD1. Trimming removed 3 bases from V and 0 bases from J; junction bases left unmatched: 4. The germline gives CDR1 SGHDT, CDR2 YYEEEE. The CDR3 runs to 16 residues. The whole variable domain, filled in from reference TRBV5-6 and TRBJ1-3, reads DAGVTQSPTHLIKTRGQQVTLRCSPKSGHDTVSWYQQALGQGPQFIFQYYEEEERQRGNFPDRFSGHQFPNYSSELNVNALLLGDSALYLCASSSGQGYSGNTIYFGEGSWLTVV.

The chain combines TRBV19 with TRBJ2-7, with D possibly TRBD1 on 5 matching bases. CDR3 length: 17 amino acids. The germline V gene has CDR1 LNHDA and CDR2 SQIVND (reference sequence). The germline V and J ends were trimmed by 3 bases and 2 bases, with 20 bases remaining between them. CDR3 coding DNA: TGTGCCAGTAGTATGTCGGGCAGGGCGGCCTTAACCTACGAGCAGTACTTC. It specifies CASSMSGRAALTYEQYF.

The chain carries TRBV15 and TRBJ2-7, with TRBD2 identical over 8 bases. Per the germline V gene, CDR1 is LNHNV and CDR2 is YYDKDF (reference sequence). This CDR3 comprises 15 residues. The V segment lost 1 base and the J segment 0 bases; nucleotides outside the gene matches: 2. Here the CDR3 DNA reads TGTGCCACCAGCAGAGTCGGGGGGGGCTCCTACGAGCAGTACTTC. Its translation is CATSRVGGGSYEQYF.

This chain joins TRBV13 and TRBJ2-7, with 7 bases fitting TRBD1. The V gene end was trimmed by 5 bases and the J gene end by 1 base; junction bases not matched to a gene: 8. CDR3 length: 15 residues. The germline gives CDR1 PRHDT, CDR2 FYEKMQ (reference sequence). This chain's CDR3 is CASSTGTASSYEQYF. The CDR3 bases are TGTGCCAGCAGCACCGGGACAGCTTCATCCTACGAGCAGTACTTC.

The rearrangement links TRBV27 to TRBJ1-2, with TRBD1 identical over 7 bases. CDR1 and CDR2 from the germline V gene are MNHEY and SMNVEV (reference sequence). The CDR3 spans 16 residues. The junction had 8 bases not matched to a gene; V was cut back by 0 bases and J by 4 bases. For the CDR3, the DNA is TGTGCCAGCAGTTTATCGTTGACAGGGACGAGCTATGGCTACACCTTC. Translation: CASSLSLTGTSYGYTF.

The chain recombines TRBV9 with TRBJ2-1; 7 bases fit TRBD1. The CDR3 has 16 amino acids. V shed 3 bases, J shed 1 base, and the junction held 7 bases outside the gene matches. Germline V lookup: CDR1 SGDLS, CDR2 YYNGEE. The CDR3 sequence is CASSAPGGVSYNEQFF. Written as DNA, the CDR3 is TGTGCCAGCAGCGCCCCAGGGGGAGTGTCCTACAATGAGCAGTTCTTC. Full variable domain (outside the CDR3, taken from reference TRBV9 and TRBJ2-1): DSGVTQTPKHLITATGQRVTLRCSPRSGDLSVYWYQQSLDQGLQFLIQYYNGEERAKGNILERFSAQQFPDLHSELNLSSLELGDSALYFCASSAPGGVSYNEQFFGPGTRLTVL.

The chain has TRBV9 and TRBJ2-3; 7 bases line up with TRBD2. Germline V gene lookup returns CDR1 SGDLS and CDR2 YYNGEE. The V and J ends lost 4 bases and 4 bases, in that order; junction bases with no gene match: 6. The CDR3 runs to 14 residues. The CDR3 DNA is TGTGCCAGCAGCCCGGGGAGGGCTGCAGATACGCAGTATTTT. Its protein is CASSPGRAADTQYF.

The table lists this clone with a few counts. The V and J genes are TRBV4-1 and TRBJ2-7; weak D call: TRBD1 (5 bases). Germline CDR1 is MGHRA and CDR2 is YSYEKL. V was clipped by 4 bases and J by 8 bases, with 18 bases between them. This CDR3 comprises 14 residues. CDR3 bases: TGCGCCAGCAGCCTAGGGGCCTTGGGGCCTCAGCAGTACTTC. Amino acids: CASSLGALGPQQYF.

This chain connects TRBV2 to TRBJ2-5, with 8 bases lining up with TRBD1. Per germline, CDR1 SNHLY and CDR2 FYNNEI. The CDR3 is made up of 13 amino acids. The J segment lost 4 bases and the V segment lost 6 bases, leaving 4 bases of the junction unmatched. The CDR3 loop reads CASSSGGGETQYF. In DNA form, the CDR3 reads TGTGCCAGCAGCTCAGGGGGCGGAGAGACCCAGTACTTC.

DNA of the CDR3: TGTGCCAGCAGCCCAGGGGACGGCCTACAAGAGACCCAGTACTTC. Protein: CASSPGDGLQETQYF. The chain combines TRBV28 with TRBJ2-5; TRBD1 might be the D (6 bases). The germline V gene has CDR1 MDHEN and CDR2 SYDVKM. The germline V and J ends were trimmed by 6 bases and 2 bases, with 16 bases remaining between them. There are 15 residues in the CDR3.

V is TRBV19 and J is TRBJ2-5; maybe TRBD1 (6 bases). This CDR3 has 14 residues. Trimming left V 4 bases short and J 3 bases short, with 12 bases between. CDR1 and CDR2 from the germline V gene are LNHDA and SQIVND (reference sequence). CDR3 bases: TGTGCCAGTAGTAGAGGACAGCAGAAAGAGACCCAGTACTTC. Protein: CASSRGQQKETQYF.